These T cell receptor beta chains were read from a single sample in a study of somatic mutations in cytotoxic T cells in rheumatoid arthritis. The data were produced by immunoSEQ multiplex PCR, yet TCRdb's version contains in-frame clones alone and is incomplete. Of thousands of clones listed, 60% to 80% are singletons. The sequencing sample was made of CD8+ T cells sorted from blood. These receptors all stem from an adult with rheumatoid arthritis. Each CDR3 is given with its conserved first and last residue. Fields, in order: V gene, CDR3 length, D gene, CDR3 protein. The D gene is left open where the match is weak.

V: TRBV9
length: 15
D: TRBD1
CDR3: CASSVSGTGNTEAFF

V: TRBV28
length: 15
D: -
CDR3: CASSSRVATNEKLFF

V: TRBV4-3
length: 12
D: -
CDR3: CASSLGGDTQYF

V: TRBV10-3
length: 14
D: TRBD2
CDR3: CAISDGGSADTQYF

V: TRBV2
length: 14
D: TRBD2
CDR3: CASNRAGDSDEQFF

V: TRBV9
length: 15
D: -
CDR3: CASSVRWSNTGELFF

V: TRBV5-3
length: 13
D: -
CDR3: CARNVRGPKTIYF

V: TRBV6-5
length: 13
D: TRBD1
CDR3: CASRNRGRPPLHF

V: TRBV5-1
length: 15
D: TRBD2
CDR3: CASSGPLAGGNEQYF

V: TRBV5-6
length: 13
D: -
CDR3: CASSIQSVGELFF

V: TRBV7-9
length: 12
D: -
CDR3: CASSLGATEAFF

V: TRBV11-1
length: 15
D: TRBD1
CDR3: CASSLGTGYQETQYF

V: TRBV6-5
length: 16
D: TRBD2
CDR3: CASSYSWAGVLDTQYF

V: TRBV7-6
length: 15
D: TRBD1
CDR3: CASSCERGGTEKLFF

V: TRBV19
length: 15
D: -
CDR3: CASSIMTGGDNEQFF

V: TRBV13
length: 14
D: -
CDR3: CASSNFKGDSPLHF

V: TRBV4-3
length: 17
D: -
CDR3: CASSPTTGLSGANVLTF

V: TRBV19
length: 15
D: TRBD2
CDR3: CASSTGTSGSDTQYF

V: TRBV18
length: 15
D: TRBD1
CDR3: CASSQPGQGSNEQFF

V: TRBV28
length: 16
D: TRBD2
CDR3: CASSALLAGRYNEQFF

V: TRBV2
length: 12
D: -
CDR3: CASSGGFYEQYF

V: TRBV4-1
length: 17
D: -
CDR3: CASSQVGRRVGTDTQYF

V: TRBV7-9
length: 15
D: TRBD2
CDR3: CASSLASGRKNEQFF

V: TRBV11-2
length: 18
D: TRBD1
CDR3: CASSLVLFWGQGADTQYF

V: TRBV19
length: 13
D: TRBD1
CDR3: CASSNTGGTEAFF

V: TRBV28
length: 16
D: TRBD2
CDR3: CASRTPGLAAYNEQFF

V: TRBV6-5
length: 14
D: -
CDR3: CASSWRDPLETQYF

V: TRBV6-1
length: 14
D: -
CDR3: CATEGPPNTGELFF

V: TRBV12-5
length: 13
D: -
CDR3: CASGLSATDTQYF

V: TRBV28
length: 16
D: -
CDR3: CASSLPQGQHNSPLHF

V: TRBV6-5
length: 15
D: -
CDR3: CASSYRTGSYNEQFF

V: TRBV11-3
length: 15
D: TRBD1
CDR3: CASSPNQGVDGELFF

V: TRBV4-3
length: 15
D: TRBD1
CDR3: CASSQDRQGAWELFF

V: TRBV7-9
length: 14
D: -
CDR3: CASSFGAGGETQYF

V: TRBV6-5
length: 13
D: -
CDR3: CASGRGGDHGYTF

V: TRBV9
length: 15
D: TRBD2
CDR3: CASSELADSYNEQFF

V: TRBV5-4
length: 14
D: TRBD1
CDR3: CASSLKGAKTEAFF

V: TRBV7-9
length: 17
D: TRBD2
CDR3: CASSSGAMRELVNEQFF

V: TRBV7-3
length: 13
D: -
CDR3: CASRSTLGTEAFF

V: TRBV5-4
length: 14
D: -
CDR3: CASSLWADYNEQFF

V: TRBV28
length: 16
D: TRBD1
CDR3: CASSPLPGQVNYGYTF

V: TRBV27
length: 12
D: -
CDR3: CASSLPGGPQYF

V: TRBV7-9
length: 15
D: -
CDR3: CASSPEGGAAQPQHF

V: TRBV29-1
length: 11
D: -
CDR3: CSVLRNTEAFF

V: TRBV30
length: 15
D: TRBD1
CDR3: CAWSVGTGSNNEQFF

V: TRBV5-1
length: 13
D: TRBD1
CDR3: CASSLGTGGGTYF

V: TRBV6-5
length: 13
D: -
CDR3: CASSYTSLDEQFF

V: TRBV30
length: 13
D: -
CDR3: CAWSGGGNQPQHF

V: TRBV18
length: 15
D: -
CDR3: CASLPAAGSQETQYF

V: TRBV5-1
length: 14
D: -
CDR3: CASSLVGVDHEQYF

V: TRBV12-5
length: 15
D: TRBD2
CDR3: CASGRSGSSYNEQFF

V: TRBV4-1
length: 19
D: -
CDR3: CASSQEGFGTGWDTGELFF

V: TRBV5-4
length: 15
D: -
CDR3: CASSHLGGNSYEQCF

V: TRBV13
length: 15
D: -
CDR3: CASGSSGANTGELFF

V: TRBV2
length: 13
D: -
CDR3: CASSYTGKPEAFF

V: TRBV19
length: 14
D: -
CDR3: CASSMLEGGTEAFF

V: TRBV2
length: 14
D: TRBD2
CDR3: CASKQREFHNEQFF

V: TRBV2
length: 13
D: -
CDR3: CASILGRGYGYTF

V: TRBV9
length: 14
D: -
CDR3: CASSVGGNTGELFF

V: TRBV6-1
length: 17
D: TRBD2
CDR3: CASSELLVTSGSNEQYF